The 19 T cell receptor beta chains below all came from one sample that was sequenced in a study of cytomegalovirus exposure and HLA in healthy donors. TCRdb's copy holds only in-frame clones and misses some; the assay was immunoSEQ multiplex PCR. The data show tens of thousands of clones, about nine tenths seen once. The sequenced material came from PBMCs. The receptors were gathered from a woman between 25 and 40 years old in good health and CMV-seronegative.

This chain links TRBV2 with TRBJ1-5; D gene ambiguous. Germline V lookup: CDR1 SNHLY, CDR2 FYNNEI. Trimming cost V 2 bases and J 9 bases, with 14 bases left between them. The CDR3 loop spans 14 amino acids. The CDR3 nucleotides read TGTGCCAGCAGTGAATTAGAATCCCTTGGGCCCCAGCATTTT. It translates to CASSELESLGPQHF. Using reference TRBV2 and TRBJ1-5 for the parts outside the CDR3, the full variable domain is EPEVTQTPSHQVTQMGQEVILRCVPISNHLYFYWYRQILGQKVEFLVSFYNNEISEKSEIFDDQFSVERPDGSNFTLKIRSTKLEDSAMYFCASSELESLGPQHFGDGTRLSIL.

The DNA for the CDR3 is TGTGCCAGCAGCTTAGATGGGGCAGAAAGCACAGATACGCAGTATTTT. This gives the protein CASSLDGAESTDTQYF. This chain uses TRBV11-2 with TRBJ2-3; a weak D match, TRBD1 (5 bases). The V and J ends lost 0 bases and 0 bases respectively, with 10 bases between them. The CDR3 contains 16 residues. Looked up from germline, CDR1 is SGHAT and CDR2 is FQNNGV.

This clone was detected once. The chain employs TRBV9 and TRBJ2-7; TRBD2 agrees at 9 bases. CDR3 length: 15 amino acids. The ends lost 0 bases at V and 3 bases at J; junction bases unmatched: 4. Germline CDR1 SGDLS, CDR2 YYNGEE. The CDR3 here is CASSVELAGVYEQYF. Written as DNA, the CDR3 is TGTGCCAGCAGCGTAGAACTAGCGGGTGTCTACGAGCAGTACTTC.

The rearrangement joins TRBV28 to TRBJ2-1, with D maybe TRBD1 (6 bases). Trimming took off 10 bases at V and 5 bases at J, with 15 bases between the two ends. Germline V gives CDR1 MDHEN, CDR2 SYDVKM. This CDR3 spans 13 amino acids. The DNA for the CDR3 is TGTGCCACCCGAGGGGGATATAACAATGAGCAGTTCTTC. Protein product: CATRGGYNNEQFF. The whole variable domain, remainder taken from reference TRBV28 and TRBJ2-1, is DVKVTQSSRYLVKRTGEKVFLECVQDMDHENMFWYRQDPGLGLRLIYFSYDVKMKEKGDIPEGYSVSREKKERFSLILESASTNQTSMYLCATRGGYNNEQFFGPGTRLTVL.

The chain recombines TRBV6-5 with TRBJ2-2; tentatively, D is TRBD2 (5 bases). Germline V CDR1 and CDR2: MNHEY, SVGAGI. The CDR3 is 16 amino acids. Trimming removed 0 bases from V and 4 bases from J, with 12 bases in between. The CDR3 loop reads CASSYSRAAGTGELFF. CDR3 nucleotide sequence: TGTGCCAGCAGTTACTCGAGGGCCGCGGGCACCGGGGAGCTGTTTTTT.

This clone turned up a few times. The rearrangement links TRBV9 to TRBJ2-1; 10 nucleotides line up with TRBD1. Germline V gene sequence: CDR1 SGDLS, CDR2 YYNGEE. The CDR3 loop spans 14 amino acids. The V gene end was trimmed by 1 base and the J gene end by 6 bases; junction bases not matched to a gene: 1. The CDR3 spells CASSVRDRGNEQFF. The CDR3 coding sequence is TGTGCCAGCAGCGTACGGGACAGGGGCAATGAGCAGTTCTTC.

CDR3 protein: CASSEWDSFRGGELFF. The CDR3 bases are TGTGCCAGCAGTGAATGGGACTCCTTTAGGGGCGGGGAGCTGTTTTTT. J is TRBJ2-2 and V is TRBV25-1; a possible D gene is TRBD2 (6 bases). The CDR3 extends over 16 amino acids. Trimming removed 1 base from V and 7 bases from J, with 16 bases in between. The V gene's germline CDR1 is MGHDK and CDR2 SYGVNS.

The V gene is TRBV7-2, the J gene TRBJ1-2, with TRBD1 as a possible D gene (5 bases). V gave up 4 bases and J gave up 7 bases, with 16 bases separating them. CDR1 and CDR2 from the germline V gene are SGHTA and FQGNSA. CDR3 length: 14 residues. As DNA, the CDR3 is TGTGCCAGCAGCTCAGTGGGGCCCACCCCTGGCTACACCTTC. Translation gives CASSSVGPTPGYTF. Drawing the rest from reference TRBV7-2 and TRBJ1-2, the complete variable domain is GAGVSQSPSNKVTEKGKDVELRCDPISGHTALYWYRQSLGQGLEFLIYFQGNSAPDKSGLPSDRFSAERTGGSVSTLTIQRTQQEDSAVYLCASSSVGPTPGYTFGSGTRLTVV.

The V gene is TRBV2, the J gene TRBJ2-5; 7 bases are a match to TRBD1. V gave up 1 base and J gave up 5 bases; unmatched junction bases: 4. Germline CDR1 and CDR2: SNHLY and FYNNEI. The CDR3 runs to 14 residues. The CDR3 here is CASSEGRGSETQYF. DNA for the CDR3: TGTGCCAGCAGTGAAGGCAGGGGGAGTGAGACCCAGTACTTC. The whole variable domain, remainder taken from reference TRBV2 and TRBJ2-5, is EPEVTQTPSHQVTQMGQEVILRCVPISNHLYFYWYRQILGQKVEFLVSFYNNEISEKSEIFDDQFSVERPDGSNFTLKIRSTKLEDSAMYFCASSEGRGSETQYFGPGTRLLVL.

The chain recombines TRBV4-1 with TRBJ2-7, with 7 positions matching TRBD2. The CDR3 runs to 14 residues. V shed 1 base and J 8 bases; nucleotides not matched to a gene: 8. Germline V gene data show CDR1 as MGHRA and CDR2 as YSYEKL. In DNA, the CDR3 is TGCGCCAGCAGCCAAGGGCGGCTAGCGGTCAAGCAGTACTTC. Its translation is CASSQGRLAVKQYF.

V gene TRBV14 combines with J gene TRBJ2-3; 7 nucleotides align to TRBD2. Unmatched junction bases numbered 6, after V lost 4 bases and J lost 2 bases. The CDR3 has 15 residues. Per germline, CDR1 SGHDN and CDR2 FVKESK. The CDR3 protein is CASSLGTNVTDTQYF. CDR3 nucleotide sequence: TGTGCCAGCAGCCTAGGGACTAATGTCACAGATACGCAGTATTTT. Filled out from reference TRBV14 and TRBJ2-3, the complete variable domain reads EAGVTQFPSHSVIEKGQTVTLRCDPISGHDNLYWYRRVMGKEIKFLLHFVKESKQDESGMPNNRFLAERTGGTYSTLKVQPAELEDSGVYFCASSLGTNVTDTQYFGPGTRLTVL.

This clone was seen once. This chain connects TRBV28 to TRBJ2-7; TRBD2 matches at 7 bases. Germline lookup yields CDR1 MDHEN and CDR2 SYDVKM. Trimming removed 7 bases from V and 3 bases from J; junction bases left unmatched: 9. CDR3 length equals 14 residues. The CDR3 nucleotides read TGTGCCAGCATCCCAGCGGGACTCAACTACGAGCAGTACTTC. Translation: CASIPAGLNYEQYF.

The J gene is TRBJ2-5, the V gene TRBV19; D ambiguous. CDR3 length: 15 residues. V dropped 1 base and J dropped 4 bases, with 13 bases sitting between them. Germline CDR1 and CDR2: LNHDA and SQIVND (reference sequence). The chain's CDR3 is CASSIVLLTGETQYF. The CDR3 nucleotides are TGTGCCAGTAGTATAGTACTTCTAACGGGAGAGACCCAGTACTTC.

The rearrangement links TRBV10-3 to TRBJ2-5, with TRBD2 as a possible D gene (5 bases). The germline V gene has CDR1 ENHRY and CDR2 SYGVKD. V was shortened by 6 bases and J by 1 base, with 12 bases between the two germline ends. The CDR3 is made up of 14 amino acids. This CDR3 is CAIRNPGLQETQYF. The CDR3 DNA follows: TGTGCCATCAGGAATCCCGGACTCCAAGAGACCCAGTACTTC.

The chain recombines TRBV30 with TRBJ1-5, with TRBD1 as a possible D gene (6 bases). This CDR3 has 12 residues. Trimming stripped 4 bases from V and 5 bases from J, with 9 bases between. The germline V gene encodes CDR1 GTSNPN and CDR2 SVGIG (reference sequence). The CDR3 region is CAWTPGDQPQHF. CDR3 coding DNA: TGTGCCTGGACCCCAGGGGATCAGCCCCAGCATTTT.

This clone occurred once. In DNA form, the CDR3 reads TGTGCCAGCAGTTCCCTGAGGCTAGCAGGAGTTTACGAGCAGTACTTC. Translation: CASSSLRLAGVYEQYF. This chain links TRBV28 with TRBJ2-7, with a tentative D call TRBD2 (5 bases). Germline-derived CDR1 and CDR2 are MDHEN and SYDVKM. The CDR3 spans 16 residues. Trimming removed 4 bases at V and 4 bases at J, with 20 bases between.

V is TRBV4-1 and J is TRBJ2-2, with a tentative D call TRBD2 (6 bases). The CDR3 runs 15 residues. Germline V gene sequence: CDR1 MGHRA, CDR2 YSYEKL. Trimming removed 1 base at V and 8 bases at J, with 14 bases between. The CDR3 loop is CASSQVRGSSGELFF. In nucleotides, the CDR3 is TGCGCCAGCAGCCAAGTTCGGGGGTCTTCTGGGGAGCTGTTTTTT.

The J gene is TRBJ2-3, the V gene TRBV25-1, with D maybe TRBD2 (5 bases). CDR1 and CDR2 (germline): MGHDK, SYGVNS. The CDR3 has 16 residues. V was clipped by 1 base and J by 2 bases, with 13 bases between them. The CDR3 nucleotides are TGTGCCAGCAGTGAATTTTCGGGAAAATTCACAGATACGCAGTATTTT. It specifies CASSEFSGKFTDTQYF.

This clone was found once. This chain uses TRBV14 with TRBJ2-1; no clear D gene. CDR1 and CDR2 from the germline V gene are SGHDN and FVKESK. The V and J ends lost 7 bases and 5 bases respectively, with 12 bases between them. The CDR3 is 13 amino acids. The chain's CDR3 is CASTERMNNEQFF. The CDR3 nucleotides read TGTGCCAGCACCGAGAGGATGAACAATGAGCAGTTCTTC.